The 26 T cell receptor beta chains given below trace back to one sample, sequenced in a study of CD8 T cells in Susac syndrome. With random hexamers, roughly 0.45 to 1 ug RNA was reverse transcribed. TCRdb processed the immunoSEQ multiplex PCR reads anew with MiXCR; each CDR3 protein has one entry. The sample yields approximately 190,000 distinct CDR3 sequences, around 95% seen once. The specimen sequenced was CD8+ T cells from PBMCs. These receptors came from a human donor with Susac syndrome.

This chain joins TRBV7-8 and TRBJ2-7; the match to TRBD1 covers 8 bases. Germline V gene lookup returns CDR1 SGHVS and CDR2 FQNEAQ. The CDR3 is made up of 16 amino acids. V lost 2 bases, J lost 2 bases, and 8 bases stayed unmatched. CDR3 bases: TGTGCCAGCAGCTTAATAGTCGGGACAGGTGCCTACGAGCAGTACTTC. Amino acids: CASSLIVGTGAYEQYF.

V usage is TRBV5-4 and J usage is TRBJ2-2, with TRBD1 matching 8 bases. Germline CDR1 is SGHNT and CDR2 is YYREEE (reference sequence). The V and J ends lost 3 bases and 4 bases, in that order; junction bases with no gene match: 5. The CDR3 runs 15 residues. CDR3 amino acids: CASSSRTGRTGELFF. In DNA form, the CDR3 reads TGTGCCAGCAGCTCAAGGACAGGGCGCACCGGGGAGCTGTTTTTT.

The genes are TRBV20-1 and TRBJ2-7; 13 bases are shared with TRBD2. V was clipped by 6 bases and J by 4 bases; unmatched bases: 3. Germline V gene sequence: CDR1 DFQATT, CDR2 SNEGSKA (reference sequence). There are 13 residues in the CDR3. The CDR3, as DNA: TGCAGTGCCGGGACTAGCGGGATATACGAGCAGTACTTC. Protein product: CSAGTSGIYEQYF.

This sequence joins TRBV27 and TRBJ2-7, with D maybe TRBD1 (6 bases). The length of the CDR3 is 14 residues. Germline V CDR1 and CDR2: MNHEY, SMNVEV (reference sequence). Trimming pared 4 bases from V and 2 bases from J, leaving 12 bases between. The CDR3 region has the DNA TGTGCCAGCAGTTGGGTGACAGGAGCCTACGAGCAGTACTTC. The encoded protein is CASSWVTGAYEQYF.

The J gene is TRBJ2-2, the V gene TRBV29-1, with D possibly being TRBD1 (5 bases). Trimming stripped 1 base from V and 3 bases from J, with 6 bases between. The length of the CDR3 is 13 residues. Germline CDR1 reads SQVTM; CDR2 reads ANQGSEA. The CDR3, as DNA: TGCAGCGTTGAAGGGGGCGACACCGGGGAGCTGTTTTTT. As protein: CSVEGGDTGELFF.

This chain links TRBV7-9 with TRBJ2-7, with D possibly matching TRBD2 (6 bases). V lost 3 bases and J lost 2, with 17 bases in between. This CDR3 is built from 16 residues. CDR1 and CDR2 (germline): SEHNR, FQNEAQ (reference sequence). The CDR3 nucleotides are TGTGCCAGCAGCTTCAATCCGGGAGAAGCCCCCTACGAGCAGTACTTC. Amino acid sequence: CASSFNPGEAPYEQYF.

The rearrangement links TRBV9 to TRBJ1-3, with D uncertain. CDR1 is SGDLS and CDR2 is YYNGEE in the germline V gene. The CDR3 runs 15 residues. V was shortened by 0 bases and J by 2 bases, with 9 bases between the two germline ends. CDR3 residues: CASSVDGSTGNTIYF. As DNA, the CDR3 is TGTGCCAGCAGCGTAGACGGAAGTACTGGAAACACCATATATTTT.

The CDR3 is CASSLSPGTGTYGYTF. The CDR3 DNA sequence: TGTGCCAGCAGCTTATCCCCCGGGACGGGTACCTATGGCTACACCTTC. The chain employs TRBV7-8 and TRBJ1-2; D possibly corresponds to TRBD1 (5 bases). CDR3 length: 16 amino acids. Per the germline V gene, CDR1 is SGHVS and CDR2 is FQNEAQ. Trimming removed 2 bases from V and 4 bases from J, with 17 bases in between.

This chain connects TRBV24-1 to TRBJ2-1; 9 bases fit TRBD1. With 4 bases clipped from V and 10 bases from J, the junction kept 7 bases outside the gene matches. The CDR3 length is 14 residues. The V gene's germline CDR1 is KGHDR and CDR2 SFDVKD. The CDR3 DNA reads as TGTGCCACCAGTGAAGGGACAGGGATGATGGAGCAGTTCTTC. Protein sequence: CATSEGTGMMEQFF.

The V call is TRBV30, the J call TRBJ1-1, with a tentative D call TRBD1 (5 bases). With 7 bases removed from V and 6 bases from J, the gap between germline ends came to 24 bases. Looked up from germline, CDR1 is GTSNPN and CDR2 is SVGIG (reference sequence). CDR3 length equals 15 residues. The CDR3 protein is CASHKRDDRTAEAFF. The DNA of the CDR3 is TGTGCCTCGCACAAACGGGACGATCGAACGGCTGAAGCTTTCTTT. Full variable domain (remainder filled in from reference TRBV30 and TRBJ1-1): SQTIHQWPATLVQPVGSPLSLECTVEGTSNPNLYWYRQAAGRGLQLLFYSVGIGQISSEVPQNLSASRPQDRQFILSSKKLLLSDSGFYLCASHKRDDRTAEAFFGQGTRLTVV.

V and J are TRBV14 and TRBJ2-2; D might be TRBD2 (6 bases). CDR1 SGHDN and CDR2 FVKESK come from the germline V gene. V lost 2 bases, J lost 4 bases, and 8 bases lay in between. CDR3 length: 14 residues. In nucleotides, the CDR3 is TGTGCCAGCAGCCAACTAGCGAGCACCGGGGAGCTGTTTTTT. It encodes CASSQLASTGELFF.

The CDR3 region has the DNA TGTGCCAGCAGCTTCCGGGACAAGCCCTACGAGCAGTACTTC. This gives the protein CASSFRDKPYEQYF. This rearrangement joins TRBV5-4 to TRBJ2-7; possible D gene TRBD1, 6 bases. The germline V gene encodes CDR1 SGHNT and CDR2 YYREEE (reference sequence). The V and J ends lost 2 bases and 2 bases respectively, with 11 bases between them. CDR3 length equals 14 residues.

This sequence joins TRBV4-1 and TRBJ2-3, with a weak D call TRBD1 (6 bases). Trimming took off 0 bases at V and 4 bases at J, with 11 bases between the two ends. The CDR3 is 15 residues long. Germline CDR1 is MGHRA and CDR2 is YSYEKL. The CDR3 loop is CASSQDTQGSDTQYF. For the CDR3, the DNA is TGCGCCAGCAGCCAAGATACCCAGGGGTCAGATACGCAGTATTTT.

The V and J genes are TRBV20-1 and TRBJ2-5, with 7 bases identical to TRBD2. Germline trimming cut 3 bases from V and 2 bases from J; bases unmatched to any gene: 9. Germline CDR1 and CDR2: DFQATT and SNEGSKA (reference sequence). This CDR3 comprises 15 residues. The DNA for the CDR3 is TGCAGTGCTAGTAGGGCTAGCGGAGTTCAAGAGACCCAGTACTTC. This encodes CSASRASGVQETQYF.

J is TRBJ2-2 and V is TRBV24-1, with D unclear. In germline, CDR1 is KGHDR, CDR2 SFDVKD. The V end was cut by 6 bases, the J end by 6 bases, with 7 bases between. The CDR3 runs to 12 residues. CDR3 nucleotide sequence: TGTGCCACCAGTACGGGTTCCGGGGAGCTGTTTTTT. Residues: CATSTGSGELFF.

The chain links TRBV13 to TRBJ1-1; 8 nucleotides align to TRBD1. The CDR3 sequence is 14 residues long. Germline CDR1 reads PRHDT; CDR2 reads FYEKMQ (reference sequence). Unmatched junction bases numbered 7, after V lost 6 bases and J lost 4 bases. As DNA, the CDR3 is TGTGCCAGCAGTTACCAGGGGGCGGGCACTGAAGCTTTCTTT. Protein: CASSYQGAGTEAFF.

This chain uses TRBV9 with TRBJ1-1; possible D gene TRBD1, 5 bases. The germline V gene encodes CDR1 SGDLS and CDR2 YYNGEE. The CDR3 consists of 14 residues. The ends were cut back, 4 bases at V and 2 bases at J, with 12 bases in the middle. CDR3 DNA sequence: TGTGCCAGCAGCAGACAGAGTTTCAACACTGAAGCTTTCTTT. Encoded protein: CASSRQSFNTEAFF.

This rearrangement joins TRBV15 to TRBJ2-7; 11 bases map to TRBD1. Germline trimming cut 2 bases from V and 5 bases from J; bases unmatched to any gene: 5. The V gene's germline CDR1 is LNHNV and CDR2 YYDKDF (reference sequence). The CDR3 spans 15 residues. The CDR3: CATSRQGQGDNEQYF. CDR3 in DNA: TGTGCCACCAGCAGACAGGGACAGGGGGACAACGAGCAGTACTTC.

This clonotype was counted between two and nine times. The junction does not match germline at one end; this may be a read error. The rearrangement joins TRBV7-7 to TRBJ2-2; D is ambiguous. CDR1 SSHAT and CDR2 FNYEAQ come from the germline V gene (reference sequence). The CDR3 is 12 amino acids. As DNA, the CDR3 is TGTGCTAGCAGCCCTGTGGCGGGGGAGCTGTTTTTT. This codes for CASSPVAGELFF.

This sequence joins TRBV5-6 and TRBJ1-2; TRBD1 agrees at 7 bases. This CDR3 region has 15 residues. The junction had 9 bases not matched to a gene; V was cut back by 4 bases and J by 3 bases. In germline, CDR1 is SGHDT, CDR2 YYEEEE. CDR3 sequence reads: CASSAGLTGYYGYTF. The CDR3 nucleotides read TGTGCCAGCAGCGCCGGCTTGACAGGGTACTATGGCTACACCTTC.

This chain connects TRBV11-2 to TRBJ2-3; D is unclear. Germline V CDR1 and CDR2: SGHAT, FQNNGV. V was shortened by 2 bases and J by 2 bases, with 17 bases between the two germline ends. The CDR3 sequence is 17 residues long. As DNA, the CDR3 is TGTGCCAGCAGCTTAAGCACGTCGTCGAGTCCCACAGATACGCAGTATTTT. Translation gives CASSLSTSSSPTDTQYF.

CDR3 bases: TGTGCCTGGAGTAGAGACATGGGGGTTAGGTACGAGCAGTACTTC. Translated, it gives CAWSRDMGVRYEQYF. The rearrangement joins TRBV30 to TRBJ2-7; tentatively, D is TRBD1 or TRBD2 (5 bases each). CDR3 length equals 15 residues. V was shortened by 2 bases and J by 4 bases, with 18 bases between the two germline ends. The germline gives CDR1 GTSNPN, CDR2 SVGIG (reference sequence).

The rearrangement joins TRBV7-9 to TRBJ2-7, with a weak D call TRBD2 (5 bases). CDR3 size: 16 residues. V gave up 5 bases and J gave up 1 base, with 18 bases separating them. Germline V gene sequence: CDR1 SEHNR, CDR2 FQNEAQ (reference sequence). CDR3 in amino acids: CASSPLKPGLSYEQYF. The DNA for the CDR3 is TGTGCCAGCAGCCCCTTAAAGCCTGGACTTTCCTACGAGCAGTACTTC.

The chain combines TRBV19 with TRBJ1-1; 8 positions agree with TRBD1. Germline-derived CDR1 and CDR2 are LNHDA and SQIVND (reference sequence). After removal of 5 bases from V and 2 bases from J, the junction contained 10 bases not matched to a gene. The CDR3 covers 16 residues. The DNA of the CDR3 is TGTGCCAGTAGTCTCGGGACGGACAGGGTCAACACTGAAGCTTTCTTT. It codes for CASSLGTDRVNTEAFF. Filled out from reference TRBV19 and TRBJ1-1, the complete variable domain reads DGGITQSPKYLFRKEGQNVTLSCEQNLNHDAMYWYRQDPGQGLRLIYYSQIVNDFQKGDIAEGYSVSREKKESFPLTVTSAQKNPTAFYLCASSLGTDRVNTEAFFGQGTRLTVV.

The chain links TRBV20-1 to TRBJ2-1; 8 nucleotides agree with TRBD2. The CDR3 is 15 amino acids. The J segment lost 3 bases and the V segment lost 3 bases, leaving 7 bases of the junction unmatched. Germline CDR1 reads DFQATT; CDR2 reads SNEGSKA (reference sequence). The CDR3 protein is CSASPEGLDYNEQFF. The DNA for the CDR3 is TGCAGTGCTAGCCCCGAGGGACTAGACTACAATGAGCAGTTCTTC.

CDR3 in DNA: TGTGCCAGCAAGGGGGGCTTCTCAGGGGAGACCCAGTACTTC. It codes for CASKGGFSGETQYF. The chain is built from TRBV11-2 and TRBJ2-5; the D call may be TRBD1 or TRBD2 (6 bases each). Trimming left V 7 bases short and J 5 bases short, with 17 bases between. Germline CDR1 SGHAT, CDR2 FQNNGV. CDR3 length: 14 amino acids.